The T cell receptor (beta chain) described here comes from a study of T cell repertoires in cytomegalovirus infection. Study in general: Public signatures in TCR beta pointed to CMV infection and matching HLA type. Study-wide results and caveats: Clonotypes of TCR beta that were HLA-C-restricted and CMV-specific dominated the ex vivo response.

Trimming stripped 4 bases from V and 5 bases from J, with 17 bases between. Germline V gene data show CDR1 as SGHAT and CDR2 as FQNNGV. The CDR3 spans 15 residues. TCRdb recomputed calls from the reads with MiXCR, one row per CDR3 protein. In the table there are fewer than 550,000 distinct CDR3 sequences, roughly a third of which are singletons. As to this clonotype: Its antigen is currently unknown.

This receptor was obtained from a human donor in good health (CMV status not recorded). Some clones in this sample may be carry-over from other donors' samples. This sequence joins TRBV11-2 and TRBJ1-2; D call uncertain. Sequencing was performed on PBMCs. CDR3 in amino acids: CASSSRAGSLYGYTF. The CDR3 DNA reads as TGTGCCAGCAGCTCCCGGGCAGGATCACTATATGGCTACACCTTC.